This TCR beta chain was identified during a study of identical twins. Study-level points and caveats: Part of the zero-insertion signal could reflect confounding by invariant MAIT and iNKT cells. There was more out-of-frame TCR alpha sharing in monozygotic twins than models estimated. Where out-of-frame alpha sequences were twin-shared, they showed excess low generation probability.

After template switching added a universal primer site, the resulting cDNA carried unique molecular identifiers. Via MiXCR, TCRdb re-called the 5' RACE reads, giving one row per CDR3 protein. The table shows approximately 220,000 distinct CDR3 sequences, with around 10% occurring only once. Trimming removed 4 bases from V and 2 bases from J; junction bases left unmatched: 7. CDR3 size: 17 residues. CDR1 is SEHNR and CDR2 is FQNEAQ in the germline V gene (reference sequence). This clonotype came up a few times. What it binds is not known. What was sequenced was memory (CD45RO+) T cells sorted from blood. The TCR sequence derives from a woman aged 18-30 years in good health. V and J are TRBV7-9 and TRBJ2-3; 12 nucleotides align to TRBD2. CDR3 protein: CASSSRLAGAHTDTQYF. The CDR3 nucleotides are TGTGCCAGCAGCTCCCGACTAGCGGGGGCACACACAGATACGCAGTATTTT.